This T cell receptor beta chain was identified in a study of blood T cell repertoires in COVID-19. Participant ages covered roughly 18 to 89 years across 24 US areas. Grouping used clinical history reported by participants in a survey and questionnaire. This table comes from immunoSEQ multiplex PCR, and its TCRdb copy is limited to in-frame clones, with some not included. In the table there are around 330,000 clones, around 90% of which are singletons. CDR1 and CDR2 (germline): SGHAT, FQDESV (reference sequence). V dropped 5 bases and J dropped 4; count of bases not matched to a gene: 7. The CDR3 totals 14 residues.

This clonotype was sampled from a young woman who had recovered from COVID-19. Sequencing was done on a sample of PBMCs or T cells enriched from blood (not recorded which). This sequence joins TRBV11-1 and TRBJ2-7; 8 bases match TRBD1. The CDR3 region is CASSQTTGVYEQYF. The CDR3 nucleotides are TGTGCCAGCAGCCAAACGACAGGGGTATACGAGCAGTACTTC.